This TCR beta chain was identified in a study of long-term antiretroviral therapy in people with HIV (dated by TCRdb to the early 2020s). Concerning the study at large: The earliest samples were collected roughly a decade before the 2015 WHO recommendation for immediate ART, at a time when ART was usually postponed until CD4 counts fell. About 35% of the 30 participants with HIV were female. A total of fewer than 200 cryopreserved PBMC samples were contributed to the cohort by 30 adults with confirmed HIV infection, with samples collected serially over a mean of approximately six years (range 1-12). A retrospective serial study tested whether ART initiation and durable HIV suppression were associated with changes in peripheral blood TRB repertoire composition and diversity. No cross-contamination during QIAcube processing was shown when test extractions of a monoclonal T-cell line were performed alongside fewer than 40 polyclonal samples. What the authors observed across the whole study: No data were available on ART adherence, viral resistance or therapy changes, limiting inferences about post-ART repertoire changes. ART initiation was associated with a significant increase in TRB diversity, but diversity stayed significantly below transplant donor controls even after long-term ART. Because cell numbers in pre-ART samples were limited, unsorted PBMC were profiled instead of sorted CD4+ and CD8+ T cells. Since PBMC availability was limited, sequencing covered only the TCR beta chain, with no alpha chain pairing. Expanded TRB clones identified before ART initiation dominated the repertoire at all time points, although this dominance fluctuated and declined in many PLHIV after ART. Compared with controls, HIV repertoires had narrower CDR3 length ranges, and the network structure pointed to an antigen-experienced repertoire that shifted only slightly toward naive after ART. The samples span the years 2004 to 2017, and the ART regimens used at that time may not be as effective as current regimens.

Counted from cysteine to phenylalanine, this CDR3 has 13 amino acids. Only CDR3 DNA remains: 39 bases, in frame from the first base. CDR1 SSHAT and CDR2 FNYEAQ are derived from the germline V gene (reference sequence). Inclusion was restricted to participants for whom at least one PBMC sample before ART initiation and at least two post-ART samples were available. Every participant with HIV received treatment in the United States of America. Cryopreserved samples of roughly 0.95-10 million PBMC were thawed and washed before DNA extraction. At the time of the earliest PBMC sample, participants with HIV were aged between about 20 and 54 years. Each participant contributed PBMC samples from 1-4 timepoints before ART initiation and 2-8 timepoints after ART initiation, with a median of 7 samples. Serial HIV viral load, CD4+ T-cell count, ART history and demographic data were obtained for every participant. A Qiagen kit on a QIAcube was used to extract genomic DNA from unsorted PBMC, with samples processed in batches of 12.

For this clone: There is no known antigen for this receptor. The record has no base qualities; no much larger clone is one base away.

Sequencing of the TRB variable region was done with the immunoSEQ hsTCRB v3.0 assay at survey level resolution. The targeted TRB sequencing depth was about 40,000-50,000 T-cell genomes per sample. An Illumina MiSeq with a v3 150-cycle kit was used to sequence the pooled TRB libraries. Per the authors' processing: Repertoire analysis was performed in R inside a reproducible Nextflow workflow that covered QC, data transformation and analysis. LymphoSeq2, an R package for exploring AIRR-Seq data, was used to implement custom analyses. A few samples that produced fewer than 5000 total TRB sequences were removed, so 180 or so HIV repertoires were analyzed. Among the approximately 190 retained HIV repertoires, some 60 were collected before ART initiation and roughly 130 after ART initiation. Each repertoire was downsampled to 5000 TRB nucleotide sequences, and summary statistics were averaged across 100 downsampling iterations. The analysis kept only TRB sequences whose CDR3 regions were at least seven amino acids long. Diversity was measured with a Shannon entropy-derived clonality score and the Gini coefficient. Repertoire networks linked the top 5000 CDR3 amino acid sequences whenever two sequences differed by an edit distance of one. Antigen specificity groups and MHC restriction were predicted for TRB CDR3 amino acid sequences with GLIPH2. To flag known CMV, EBV, HIV or tissue antigen associations, CDR3 amino acid sequences were matched against VDJdb and McPAS-TCR. Pre-ART, post-ART and control groups were compared with Wilcoxon signed-rank tests and Holm-Bonferroni correction. Entries here come from immuneACCESS through TCRdb and include only in-frame sequences with V and J called. Some clones fail to appear in such tables; in the studies checked, an unresolved V gene covers under half of the shortfall, and the cause of the remainder is unknown. The V and J calls and the clone size are those of that table, but D and trimming were determined from the DNA. Present in this sample are 20,000 to 25,000 clones, approximately 80% of which were seen just once. About 15% of the sample goes to the ten largest clones.

The sample in question was unsorted PBMCs, obtained approximately 4.5 years after starting antiretroviral therapy. This receptor chain uses TRBV7-7 and TRBJ2-5, with no D gene named confidently. This clonotype was obtained from a man younger than 40 with HIV. CDR3 protein: CAVQGPSVETQYF. The nucleotide sequence reads as follows: TGTGCTGTCCAAGGGCCTAGTGTAGAGACCCAGTACTTC. The CDR3, completed at both ends by the reference TRBV7-7 and TRBJ2-5 genes, gives the full variable domain GAGVSQSPRYKVTKRGQDVTLRCDPISSHATLYWYQQALGQGPEFLTYFNYEAQPDKSGLPSDRFSAERPEGSISTLTIQRTEQRDSAMYRCAVQGPSVETQYFGPGTRLLVL.